The present T cell receptor (beta chain) was sequenced within a study of Ad26.COV2.S vaccination and SARS-CoV-2 variants. Study-wide background: Donor participated within the Ad26.COV2.S arm of the COV1001 trial. Recipients of Ad26.COV2.S got it intramuscularly, once or twice 56 days apart.

Specified treatment: roughly 19 received Ad26.COV2.S at low or high dose, single or two shots; about 5 received placebo; per-sample allocation not given. Sampling took place 63 days after the first vaccine or placebo injection. An adult donor aged 18-55 years was enrolled in Boston. The CDR3 has 18 amino acids. Germline V gene data show CDR1 as MNHEY and CDR2 as SVGEGT. Trimming removed 3 bases from V and 0 bases from J, with 19 bases in between. To note about this clone: The antigen is not known.

Method: immunoSEQ multiplex PCR; TCRdb's copy keeps in-frame clones and lacks some. The sample carries 350,000 to 500,000 clones, 75% to 90% recorded once. Study-level results: Substantial breadth was reported for post-vaccination spike-specific CD8+ and CD4+ T cells.

The V call is TRBV6-2 or TRBV6-3, the J call TRBJ2-3; D might be TRBD2 (6 bases). Sequences were derived from peripheral blood, sampled in a trial of Ad26.COV2.S vaccine versus placebo. The sequence derives from a person aged 18-60 years who received the Ad26.COV2.S COVID-19 vaccine or a placebo. CDR3 DNA sequence: TGTGCCAGCAGTTATCTCGGCGGCGGGGACCTTAGCACAGATACGCAGTATTTT. Protein: CASSYLGGGDLSTDTQYF.